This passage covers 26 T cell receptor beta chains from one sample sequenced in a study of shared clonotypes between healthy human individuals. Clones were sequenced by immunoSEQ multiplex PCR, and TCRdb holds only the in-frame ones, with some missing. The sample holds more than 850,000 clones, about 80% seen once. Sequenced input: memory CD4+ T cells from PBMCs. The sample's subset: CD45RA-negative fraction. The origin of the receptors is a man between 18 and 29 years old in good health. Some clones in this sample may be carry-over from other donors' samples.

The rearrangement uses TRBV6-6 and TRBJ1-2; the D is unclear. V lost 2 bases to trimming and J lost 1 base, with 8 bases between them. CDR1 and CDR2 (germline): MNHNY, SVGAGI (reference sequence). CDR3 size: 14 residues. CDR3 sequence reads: CASSYDPYNYGYTF. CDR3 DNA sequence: TGTGCCAGCAGTTACGATCCATATAACTATGGCTACACCTTC.

The CDR3 DNA is TGTGCCAGCAGCTTGGCTAGCGGCGCCGGGGAGCTGTTTTTT. As protein: CASSLASGAGELFF. V gene TRBV11-2 combines with J gene TRBJ2-2; 7 bases match TRBD2. Germline loops: CDR1 SGHAT, CDR2 FQNNGV. The CDR3 runs to 14 residues. V was pared by 3 bases and J by 6 bases, with 4 bases of the junction left unmatched.

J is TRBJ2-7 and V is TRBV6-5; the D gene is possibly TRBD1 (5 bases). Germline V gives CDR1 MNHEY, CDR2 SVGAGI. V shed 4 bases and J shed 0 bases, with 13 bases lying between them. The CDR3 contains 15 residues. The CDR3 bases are TGTGCCAGCAGTTCCAGACAGACAAGCTCCTACGAGCAGTACTTC. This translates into CASSSRQTSSYEQYF.

CDR3 amino acids: CSVGSSGRVGTGELFF. DNA for the CDR3: TGCAGCGTTGGGTCTAGCGGGAGGGTCGGCACCGGGGAGCTGTTTTTT. The chain recombines TRBV29-1 with TRBJ2-2, with 12 bases fitting TRBD2. The CDR3 is 16 amino acids. Per the germline V gene, CDR1 is SQVTM and CDR2 is ANQGSEA. The trim removed 4 bases at V and 4 bases at J, leaving 7 bases unmatched.

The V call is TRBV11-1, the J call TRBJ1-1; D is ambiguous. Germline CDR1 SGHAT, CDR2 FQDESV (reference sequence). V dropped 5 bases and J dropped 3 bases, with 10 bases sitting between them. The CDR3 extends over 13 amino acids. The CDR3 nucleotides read TGTGCCAGCAGCGGCCAGACCTACACTGAAGCTTTCTTT. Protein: CASSGQTYTEAFF.

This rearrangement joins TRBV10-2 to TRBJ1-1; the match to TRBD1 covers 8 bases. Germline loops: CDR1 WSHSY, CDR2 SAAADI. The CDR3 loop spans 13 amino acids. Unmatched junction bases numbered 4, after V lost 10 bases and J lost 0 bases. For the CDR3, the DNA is TGCGCCACCGGACAGGGCCTGAACACTGAAGCTTTCTTT. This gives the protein CATGQGLNTEAFF.

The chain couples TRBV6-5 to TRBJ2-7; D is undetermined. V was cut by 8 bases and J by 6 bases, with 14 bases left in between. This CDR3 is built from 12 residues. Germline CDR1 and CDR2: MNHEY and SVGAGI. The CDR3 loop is CASAPPAGEQYF. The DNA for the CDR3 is TGTGCCAGCGCCCCCCCGGCAGGCGAGCAGTACTTC.

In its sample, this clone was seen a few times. The CDR3 region has the DNA TGTGCCAGCAGTGACCAGGGGATTATCAATGAGCAGTTCTTC. It encodes CASSDQGIINEQFF. This chain connects TRBV2 to TRBJ2-1; weak D call: TRBD1 (6 bases). The germline V gene encodes CDR1 SNHLY and CDR2 FYNNEI. The CDR3 covers 14 residues. Trimming left V 3 bases short and J 6 bases short, with 12 bases between.

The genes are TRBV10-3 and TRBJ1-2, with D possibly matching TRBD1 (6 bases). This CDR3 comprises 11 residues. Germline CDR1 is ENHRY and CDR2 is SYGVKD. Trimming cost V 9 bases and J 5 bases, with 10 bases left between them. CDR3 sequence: CAIQGRYGYTF. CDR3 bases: TGTGCCATACAGGGCAGGTATGGCTACACCTTC.

The CDR3 nucleotides are TGTGCCAGCAGCTTAAGGGGCGGGCCCGCCTACGAGCAGTACTTC. Residues: CASSLRGGPAYEQYF. This chain connects TRBV7-3 to TRBJ2-7; possibly TRBD1 or TRBD2 for D (5 bases each). The CDR3 covers 15 residues. V gave up 1 base and J gave up 2 bases, with 12 bases separating them. Germline values: CDR1 SGHTA, CDR2 FQGTGA.

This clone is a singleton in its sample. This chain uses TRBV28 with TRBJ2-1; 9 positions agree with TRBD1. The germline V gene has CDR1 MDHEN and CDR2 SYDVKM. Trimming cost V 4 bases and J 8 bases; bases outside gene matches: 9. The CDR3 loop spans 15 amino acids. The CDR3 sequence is CASSSRTGVDDEQFF. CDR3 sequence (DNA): TGTGCCAGCAGTTCCAGGACAGGGGTGGACGATGAGCAGTTCTTC.

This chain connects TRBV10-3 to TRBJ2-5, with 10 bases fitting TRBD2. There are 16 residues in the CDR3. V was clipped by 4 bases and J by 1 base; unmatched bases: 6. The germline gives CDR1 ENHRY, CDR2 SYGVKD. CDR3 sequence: CAISVRGTSAQETQYF. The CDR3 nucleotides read TGTGCCATCAGTGTGCGGGGGACTAGCGCCCAAGAGACCCAGTACTTC.

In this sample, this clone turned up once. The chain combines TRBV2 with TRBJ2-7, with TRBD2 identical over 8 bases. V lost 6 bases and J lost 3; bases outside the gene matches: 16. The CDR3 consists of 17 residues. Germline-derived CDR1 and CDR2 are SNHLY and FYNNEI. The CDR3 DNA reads TGTGCCAGCAGGGACACAGTTTCCCCTAGCGGGTACTACGAGCAGTACTTC. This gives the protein CASRDTVSPSGYYEQYF.

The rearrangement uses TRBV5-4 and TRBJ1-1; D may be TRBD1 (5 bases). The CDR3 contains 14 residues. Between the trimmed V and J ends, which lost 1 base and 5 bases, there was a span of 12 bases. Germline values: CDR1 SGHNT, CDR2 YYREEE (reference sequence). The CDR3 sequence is CASSLTQGATEAFF. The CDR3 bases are TGTGCCAGCAGCTTGACGCAGGGTGCGACTGAAGCTTTCTTT.

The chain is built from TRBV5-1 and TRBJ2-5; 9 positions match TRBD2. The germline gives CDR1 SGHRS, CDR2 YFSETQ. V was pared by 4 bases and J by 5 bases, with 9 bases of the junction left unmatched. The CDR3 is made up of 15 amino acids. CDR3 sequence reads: CASSTEGLAMETQYF. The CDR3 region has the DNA TGCGCCAGCAGCACCGAAGGACTAGCGATGGAGACCCAGTACTTC.

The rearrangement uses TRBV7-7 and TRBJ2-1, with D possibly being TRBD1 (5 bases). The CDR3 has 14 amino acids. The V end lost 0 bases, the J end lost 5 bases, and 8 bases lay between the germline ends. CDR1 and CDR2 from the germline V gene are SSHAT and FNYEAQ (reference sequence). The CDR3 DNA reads TGTGCCAGCAGCTTAGCGATCAGGGACAATGAGCAGTTCTTC. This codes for CASSLAIRDNEQFF. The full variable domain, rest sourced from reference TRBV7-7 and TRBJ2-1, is GAGVSQSPRYKVTKRGQDVTLRCDPISSHATLYWYQQALGQGPEFLTYFNYEAQPDKSGLPSDRFSAERPEGSISTLTIQRTEQRDSAMYRCASSLAIRDNEQFFGPGTRLTVL.

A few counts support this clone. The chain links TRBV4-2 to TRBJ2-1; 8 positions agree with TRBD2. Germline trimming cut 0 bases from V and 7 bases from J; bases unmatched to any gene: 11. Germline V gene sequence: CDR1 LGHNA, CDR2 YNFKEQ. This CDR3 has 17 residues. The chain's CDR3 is CASSQDPEGGRRNEQFF. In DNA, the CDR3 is TGTGCCAGCAGCCAAGATCCCGAGGGCGGGAGGAGGAATGAGCAGTTCTTC.

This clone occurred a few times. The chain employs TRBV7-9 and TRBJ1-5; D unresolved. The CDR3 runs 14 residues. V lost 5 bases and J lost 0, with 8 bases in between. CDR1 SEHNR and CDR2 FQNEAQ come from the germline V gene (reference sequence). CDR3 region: CASSLRDSNQPQHF. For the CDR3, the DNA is TGTGCCAGCAGCCTCAGAGATAGCAATCAGCCCCAGCATTTT.

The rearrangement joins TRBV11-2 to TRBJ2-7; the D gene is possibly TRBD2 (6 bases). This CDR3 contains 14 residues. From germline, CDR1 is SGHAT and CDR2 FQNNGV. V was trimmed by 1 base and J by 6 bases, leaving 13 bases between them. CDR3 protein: CASSLGRDSAEQYF. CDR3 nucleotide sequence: TGTGCCAGCAGCTTAGGGAGGGACTCCGCCGAGCAGTACTTC. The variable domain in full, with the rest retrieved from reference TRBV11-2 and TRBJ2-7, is EAGVAQSPRYKIIEKRQSVAFWCNPISGHATLYWYQQILGQGPKLLIQFQNNGVVDDSQLPKDRFSAERLKGVDSTLKIQPAKLEDSAVYLCASSLGRDSAEQYFGPGTRLTVT.

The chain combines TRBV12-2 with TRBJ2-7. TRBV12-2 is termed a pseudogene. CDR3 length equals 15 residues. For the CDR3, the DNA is TGTGCAAGTGCCGTTACGGGACCCCACCCCTACGAGCAGTACTTC. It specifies CASAVTGPHPYEQYF.

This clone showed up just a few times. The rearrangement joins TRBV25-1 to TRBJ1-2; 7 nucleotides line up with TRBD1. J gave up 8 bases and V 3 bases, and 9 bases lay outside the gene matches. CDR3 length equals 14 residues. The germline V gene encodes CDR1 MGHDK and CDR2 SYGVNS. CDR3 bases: TGTGCCAGCAGTGACTATAGCAGGGGGGGCGGCTACACCTTC. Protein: CASSDYSRGGGYTF.

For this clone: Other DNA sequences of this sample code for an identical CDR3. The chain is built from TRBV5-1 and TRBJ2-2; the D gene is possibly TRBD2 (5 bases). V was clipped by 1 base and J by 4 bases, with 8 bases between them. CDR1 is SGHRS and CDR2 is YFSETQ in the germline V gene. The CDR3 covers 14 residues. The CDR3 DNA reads TGCGCCAGCAGCTTGCCGGGGAGCACCGGGGAGCTGTTTTTT. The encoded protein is CASSLPGSTGELFF.

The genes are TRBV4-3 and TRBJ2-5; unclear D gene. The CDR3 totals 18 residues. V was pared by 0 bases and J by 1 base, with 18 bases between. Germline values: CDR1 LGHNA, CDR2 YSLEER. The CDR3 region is CASSQDTHYTDGQETQYF. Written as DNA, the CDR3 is TGCGCCAGCAGCCAAGACACACACTATACCGACGGCCAAGAGACCCAGTACTTC.

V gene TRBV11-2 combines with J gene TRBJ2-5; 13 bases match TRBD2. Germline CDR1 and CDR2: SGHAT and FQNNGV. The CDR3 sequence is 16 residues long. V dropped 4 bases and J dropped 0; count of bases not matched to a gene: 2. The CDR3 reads CASSSGTSGDQETQYF. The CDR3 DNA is TGTGCCAGCAGCTCCGGGACTAGCGGGGACCAAGAGACCCAGTACTTC.

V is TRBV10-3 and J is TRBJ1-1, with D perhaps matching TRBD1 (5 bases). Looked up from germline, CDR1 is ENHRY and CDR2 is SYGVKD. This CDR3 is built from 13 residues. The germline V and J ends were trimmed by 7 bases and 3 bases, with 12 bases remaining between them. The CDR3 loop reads CAITGDKDTEAFF. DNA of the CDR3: TGTGCCATCACGGGGGATAAAGACACTGAAGCTTTCTTT.

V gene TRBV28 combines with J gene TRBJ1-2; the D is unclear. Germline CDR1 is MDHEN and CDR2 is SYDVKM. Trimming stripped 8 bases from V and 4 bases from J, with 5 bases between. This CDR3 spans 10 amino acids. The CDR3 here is CASARYGYTF. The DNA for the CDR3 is TGTGCCAGCGCACGCTATGGCTACACCTTC.